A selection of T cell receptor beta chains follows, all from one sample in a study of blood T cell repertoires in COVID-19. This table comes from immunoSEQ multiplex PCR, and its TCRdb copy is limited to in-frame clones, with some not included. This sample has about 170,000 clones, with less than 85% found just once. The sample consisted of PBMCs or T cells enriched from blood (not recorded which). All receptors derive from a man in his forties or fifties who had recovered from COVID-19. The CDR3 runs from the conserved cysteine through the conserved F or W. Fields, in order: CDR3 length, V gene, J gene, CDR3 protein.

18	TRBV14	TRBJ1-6	CASSLSRRVRSYNSPLHF
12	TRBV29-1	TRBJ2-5	CSVGLAGETQYF
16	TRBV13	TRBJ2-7	CASSSGVGTGKYEQYF
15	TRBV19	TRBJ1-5	CASSNRGLSNQPQHF
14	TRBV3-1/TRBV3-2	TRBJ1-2	CASSQAPGGRGYTF
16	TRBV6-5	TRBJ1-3	CASSYSEADSGNTIYF
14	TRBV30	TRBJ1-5	CAWSVTDRNQPQHF
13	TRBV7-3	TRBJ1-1	CASSSQGGTEAFF
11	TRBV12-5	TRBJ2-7	CASGPGRPFFF
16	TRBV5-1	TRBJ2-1	CASSKFLAGAYNEQFF
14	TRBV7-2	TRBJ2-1	CASSPSTQGGEQFF
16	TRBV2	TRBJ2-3	CASSDRISGGAGTQYF
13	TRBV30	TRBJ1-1	CAWSWGGVTEAFF
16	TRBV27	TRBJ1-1	CASSSTSGQGGTEAFF
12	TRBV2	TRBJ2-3	CATREETDTQYF
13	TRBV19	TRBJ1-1	CASSIGGGTEAFF
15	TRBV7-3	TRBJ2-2	CASSPEQGSSRELFF
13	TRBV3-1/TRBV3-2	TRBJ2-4	CASSPPAVNIQYF
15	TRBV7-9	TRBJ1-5	CASSPGGLGNQPQHF
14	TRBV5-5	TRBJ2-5	CASSLRQVQETQYF
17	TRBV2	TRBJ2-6	CASRGTGGRAGANVLTF
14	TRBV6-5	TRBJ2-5	CATLGPGNQETQYF
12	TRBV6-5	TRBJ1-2	CASRTGYLGYTF
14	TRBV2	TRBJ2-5	CASSPGTVGETQYF
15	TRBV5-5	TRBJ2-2	CASSWSAGGTGELFF
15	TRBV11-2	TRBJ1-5	CASSFGQGNNQPQHF
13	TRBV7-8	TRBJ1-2	CASGGGGYGGYTF
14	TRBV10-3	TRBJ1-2	CAISPTGGNYGYTF
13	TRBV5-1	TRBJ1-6	CASSSDRFSPLHF
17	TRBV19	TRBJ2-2	CASSISPSGGANGELFF